This T cell receptor (beta chain) appears in the sequencing data of a study of early T cells in non-severe SARS-CoV-2 infection. The CDR3 totals 14 residues. Germline CDR1 LNHDA, CDR2 SQIVND (reference sequence). V lost 5 bases, J lost 0 bases, and 8 bases lay in between. This clonotype was observed at least ten times. Each cDNA molecule carried a unique molecular identifier. TCRdb independently ran MiXCR on the 5' RACE reads; one entry per CDR3 protein. The sample lists 70,000 to 95,000 distinct CDR3 sequences, around 11% occurring once. The receptor was derived from an adult who was a healthcare worker with PCR-confirmed SARS-CoV-2 infection or an uninfected control (not recorded which). Sequenced sample: whole blood. The chain links TRBV19 to TRBJ1-5, with D tentatively TRBD1 (5 bases). The CDR3 DNA sequence: TGTGCCAGTAGTTTCAGGGATAGCAATCAGCCCCAGCATTTT. As protein: CASSFRDSNQPQHF.